The 31 T cell receptor beta chains reported below all come from one sample, sequenced in a study of T cell repertoires in cytomegalovirus infection. TCRdb re-derived calls from the reads in MiXCR, one entry per CDR3 protein. Of roughly 500,000 distinct CDR3 sequences detected, roughly 34% appear once; the ten largest clones hold about a sixth. Antigens of these TCRs are unknown. The source material was cultured PBMCs, sampled from culture after CMV antigen stimulation. These TCRs come from a human donor in good health (CMV status not recorded). Some clones in this sample may be carry-over from other donors' samples.

This clonotype was seen many times. This chain uses TRBV6-2 or TRBV6-3 with TRBJ2-7; TRBD2 matches 15 bases. Trimming removed 7 bases from V and 0 bases from J; junction bases left unmatched: 13. CDR1 is MNHEY and CDR2 is SVGEGT in the germline V gene. The CDR3 contains 19 residues. CDR3 DNA sequence: TGTGCCAGCACCCTAGGACTAGCGGGAGGGCGAACATTCTCCTACGAGCAGTACTTC. Protein sequence: CASTLGLAGGRTFSYEQYF.

The rearrangement links TRBV7-9 to TRBJ2-3, with TRBD2 as a possible D gene (6 bases). The CDR3 contains 11 residues. The germline V gene has CDR1 SEHNR and CDR2 FQNEAQ (reference sequence). The CDR3 is CALEGTDTQYF. In DNA, the CDR3 is TGTGCTTTGGAGGGTACAGATACGCAGTATTTT.

The table lists this clonotype with a few counts. The rearrangement joins TRBV7-9 to TRBJ2-2; 11 bases are shared with TRBD2. After removal of 2 bases from V and 1 base from J, the junction contained 3 bases not matched to a gene. This CDR3 region has 17 residues. Germline-derived CDR1 and CDR2 are SEHNR and FQNEAQ (reference sequence). The CDR3 region has the DNA TGTGCCAGCAGCTTAACTAGCGGGAGCGGGAACACCGGGGAGCTGTTTTTT. Translated, it gives CASSLTSGSGNTGELFF.

This clonotype was recorded at least ten times. This chain uses TRBV7-2 with TRBJ1-4; 9 bases line up with TRBD1. The J segment lost 7 bases and the V segment lost 4 bases, leaving 7 bases of the junction unmatched. Germline CDR1 reads SGHTA; CDR2 reads FQGNSA. CDR3 length: 15 amino acids. The CDR3 nucleotides read TGTGCCAGCAGCTCTACCGGGACAGGGCCTGAAAAACTGTTTTTT. Translated: CASSSTGTGPEKLFF.

This chain uses TRBV11-2 with TRBJ1-2; no reliable D call. This CDR3 has 14 residues. V lost 5 bases, J lost 5 bases, and 15 bases lay in between. The germline CDR1 and CDR2 sequences are SGHAT and FQNNGV. The CDR3 reads CASSLSGRSYGYTF. DNA of the CDR3: TGTGCCAGCAGCCTAAGCGGCAGATCTTATGGCTACACCTTC.

This clonotype was seen only a few times. The rearrangement uses TRBV7-2 and TRBJ2-1; TRBD1 is a possible D gene (5 bases). The CDR3 sequence is 19 residues long. From germline, CDR1 is SGHTA and CDR2 FQGNSA. Deletions cut 1 base from V and 1 base from J, with 20 bases between. Here the CDR3 reads CASSLVGARWAGSYNEQFF. The CDR3 nucleotides read TGTGCCAGCAGCTTAGTCGGAGCGAGATGGGCAGGGTCCTACAATGAGCAGTTCTTC.

V and J are TRBV28 and TRBJ2-1; tentatively, D is TRBD1 (5 bases). V was shortened by 2 bases and J by 0 bases, with 14 bases between the two germline ends. Germline V gene sequence: CDR1 MDHEN, CDR2 SYDVKM. The CDR3 sequence is 17 residues long. In DNA, the CDR3 is TGTGCCAGCAGTTTAATGGGCGGCCAGGGCTCCTACAATGAGCAGTTCTTC. It yields the protein CASSLMGGQGSYNEQFF.

This clonotype was seen only a few times. The rearrangement links TRBV4-2 to TRBJ2-1; 9 bases align to TRBD2. CDR3 length equals 19 residues. Germline CDR1 reads LGHNA; CDR2 reads YNFKEQ. The trim removed 0 bases at V and 10 bases at J, leaving 19 bases unmatched. CDR3: CASSQDLASGAIGVGEQFF. The DNA of the CDR3 is TGTGCCAGCAGCCAAGATTTGGCTAGCGGGGCTATCGGTGTCGGGGAGCAGTTCTTC.

V gene TRBV19 combines with J gene TRBJ2-3; 11 positions agree with TRBD2. CDR1 is LNHDA and CDR2 is SQIVND in the germline V gene (reference sequence). Trimming took 5 bases from V and 1 from J; bases not matched to a gene: 8. The CDR3 has 17 residues. CDR3 loop: CASSSFLLAGGTDTQYF. The CDR3 DNA follows: TGTGCCAGTAGTTCTTTTCTACTAGCGGGGGGCACAGATACGCAGTATTTT.

This clonotype was counted a few times. The V gene is TRBV28, the J gene TRBJ2-5, with 7 positions matching TRBD1. The CDR3 covers 16 residues. Germline CDR1 MDHEN, CDR2 SYDVKM. The junction had 14 bases not matched to a gene; V was cut back by 6 bases and J by 4 bases. The CDR3 DNA sequence: TGTGCCAGCAGGGAATACAGGGGAAGTCTCTCAGAGACCCAGTACTTC. Its translation is CASREYRGSLSETQYF.

V gene TRBV18 combines with J gene TRBJ2-5; 12 bases align to TRBD1. J was trimmed by 6 bases and V by 2 bases; bases with no gene match: 4. CDR1 and CDR2 from the germline V gene are KGHSH and LQKENI. This CDR3 is 15 amino acids long. CDR3 in amino acids: CASSPGTGGLKTQYF. Written as DNA, the CDR3 is TGTGCCAGCTCACCAGGGACAGGGGGCCTCAAGACCCAGTACTTC.

This clonotype was detected only a few times. The chain links TRBV7-2 to TRBJ2-3; no clear D gene. Germline loops: CDR1 SGHTA, CDR2 FQGNSA. This CDR3 contains 14 residues. Trimming shortened V by 0 bases and J by 2 bases, and 6 bases separated the two germline ends. The DNA of the CDR3 is TGTGCCAGCAGCTTAGCCCGGGCCACAGATACGCAGTATTTT. Translated: CASSLARATDTQYF.

This clonotype was counted only a few times. The V call is TRBV7-9, the J call TRBJ2-1; D is perhaps TRBD2 (6 bases). The germline V and J ends were trimmed by 4 bases and 10 bases, with 17 bases remaining between them. This CDR3 is built from 14 residues. Germline V gene data show CDR1 as SEHNR and CDR2 as FQNEAQ (reference sequence). The CDR3 bases are TGTGCCAGCAGCTCGAGCGGAGGAGGAGGGGAGCAGTTCTTC. Translation: CASSSSGGGGEQFF.

The genes are TRBV7-6 and TRBJ1-1; 9 nucleotides agree with TRBD1. The CDR3 extends over 18 amino acids. CDR1 and CDR2 (germline): SGHVS, FNYEAQ. Trimming cost V 4 bases and J 4 bases; bases outside gene matches: 16. The CDR3: CASSWVNRGLSSSTEAFF. The DNA of the CDR3 is TGTGCCAGCAGCTGGGTTAACAGGGGGCTAAGTAGCAGCACTGAAGCTTTCTTT. The full variable domain, its missing parts supplied by reference TRBV7-6 and TRBJ1-1, is GAGVSQSPRYKVTKRGQDVALRCDPISGHVSLYWYRQALGQGPEFLTYFNYEAQQDKSGLPNDRFSAERPEGSISTLTIQRTEQRDSAMYRCASSWVNRGLSSSTEAFFGQGTRLTVV.

This clonotype showed up just a few times. This chain joins TRBV7-8 and TRBJ2-4; TRBD1 aligns across 8 bases. CDR1 and CDR2 (germline): SGHVS, FQNEAQ. V shed 3 bases, J shed 1 base, and the junction held 5 bases outside the gene matches. The CDR3 is 16 residues long. The CDR3 DNA follows: TGTGCCAGCAGCTTCAGACAGGGGATCGCCAAAAACATTCAGTACTTC. Its protein is CASSFRQGIAKNIQYF.

The chain links TRBV6-1 to TRBJ1-1; D gene uncertain. The germline CDR1 and CDR2 sequences are MNHNS and SASEGT. This CDR3 region has 18 residues. Trimming removed 1 base at V and 1 base at J, with 19 bases between. The DNA for the CDR3 is TGTGCCAGCAGTGAAGTGGGCTCGCCGGCCGGTGGGAACACTGAAGCTTTCTTT. Amino acid sequence: CASSEVGSPAGGNTEAFF.

This clonotype has only a few counts. This chain's CDR3 is CASSLVTGTSGKGNEQFF. In nucleotides, the CDR3 is TGTGCCAGCAGCTTAGTTACCGGGACTAGCGGGAAGGGCAATGAGCAGTTCTTC. The rearrangement uses TRBV11-2 and TRBJ2-1; TRBD2 agrees at 13 bases. J gave up 6 bases and V 1 base, and 9 bases lay outside the gene matches. The CDR3 totals 18 residues. Per germline, CDR1 SGHAT and CDR2 FQNNGV.

This sequence joins TRBV4-3 and TRBJ1-5; D is ambiguous. This CDR3 is 15 amino acids long. The V and J ends lost 0 bases and 4 bases respectively, with 10 bases between them. CDR1 LGHNA and CDR2 YSLEER come from the germline V gene. The CDR3 coding sequence is TGCGCCAGCAGCCAAGAAACGGCAGCTAATCAGCCCCAGCATTTT. This sequence encodes CASSQETAANQPQHF.

This clonotype was recorded a few times. This chain connects TRBV6-8 to TRBJ2-2, with D perhaps TRBD2 (6 bases). Germline CDR1 and CDR2: MNHGY and SAAAGT. There are 16 residues in the CDR3. V lost 0 bases and J lost 2, with 10 bases in between. The CDR3 reads CASSYSQAGNTGELFF. In nucleotides, the CDR3 is TGTGCCAGCAGTTACTCCCAGGCGGGAAACACCGGGGAGCTGTTTTTT.

This clonotype has a handful of counts. This chain connects TRBV7-9 to TRBJ1-4; TRBD1 is a possible D gene (5 bases). Germline V lookup: CDR1 SEHNR, CDR2 FQNEAQ (reference sequence). V dropped 5 bases and J dropped 7 bases, with 11 bases sitting between them. The CDR3 has 13 residues. This CDR3 reads CASSKVGGEKLFF. The CDR3 DNA is TGTGCCAGCAGCAAAGTCGGGGGTGAAAAACTGTTTTTT.

The chain carries TRBV7-3 and TRBJ2-1; 14 bases map to TRBD2. CDR1 SGHTA and CDR2 FQGTGA come from the germline V gene. The CDR3 is 16 amino acids. After removal of 3 bases from V and 5 bases from J, the junction contained 3 bases not matched to a gene. CDR3 sequence (DNA): TGTGCCAGCAGCTTGATGGGACTAGCGGGAGACAATGAGCAGTTCTTC. Residues: CASSLMGLAGDNEQFF.

The chain joins TRBV19 to TRBJ2-3; possible D gene TRBD1, 6 bases. CDR1 is LNHDA and CDR2 is SQIVND in the germline V gene (reference sequence). This CDR3 is 13 amino acids long. V gave up 6 bases and J gave up 4 bases, with 11 bases separating them. CDR3 sequence reads: CASSPYRADTQYF. CDR3 sequence (DNA): TGTGCCAGTAGCCCATACAGGGCAGATACGCAGTATTTT.

The J gene is TRBJ1-1, the V gene TRBV6-1; no definite D call. CDR1 and CDR2 from the germline V gene are MNHNS and SASEGT. V lost 6 bases, J lost 0 bases, and 5 bases lay in between. The CDR3 is 12 residues long. CDR3 sequence reads: CASRVMNTEAFF. DNA for the CDR3: TGTGCCAGCAGAGTAATGAACACTGAAGCTTTCTTT.

This clonotype occurred many times. This chain joins TRBV19 and TRBJ2-3; D is perhaps TRBD2 (6 bases). The CDR3 extends over 14 amino acids. V dropped 3 bases and J dropped 4 bases, with 11 bases sitting between them. Germline CDR1 reads LNHDA; CDR2 reads SQIVND (reference sequence). The CDR3 DNA reads as TGTGCCAGTAGTATGGCGGGATGGGCAGATACGCAGTATTTT. Its translation is CASSMAGWADTQYF.

This sequence joins TRBV6-6 and TRBJ1-5; TRBD1 is a possible D gene (5 bases). Germline CDR1 MNHNY, CDR2 SVGAGI (reference sequence). With 0 bases removed from V and 0 bases from J, the gap between germline ends came to 12 bases. The CDR3 length is 17 residues. The CDR3 loop is CASSYSRDGDSNQPQHF. CDR3 DNA sequence: TGTGCCAGCAGTTACTCGAGGGACGGGGATAGCAATCAGCCCCAGCATTTT.

The rearrangement links TRBV6-2 or TRBV6-3 to TRBJ1-1, with no clear D. CDR1 and CDR2 (germline): MNHEY, SVGEGT. CDR3 length: 12 amino acids. Trimming stripped 4 bases from V and 10 bases from J, with 13 bases between. CDR3 loop: CASSFFSNGAFF. CDR3 nucleotides: TGTGCCAGCAGTTTCTTTTCCAATGGAGCTTTCTTT.

This chain links TRBV7-2 with TRBJ2-7; tentative D call: TRBD2 (6 bases). Trimming took off 3 bases at V and 3 bases at J, with 9 bases between the two ends. This CDR3 is built from 13 residues. Germline-derived CDR1 and CDR2 are SGHTA and FQGNSA. CDR3 region: CASSLGLNYEQYF. The CDR3 coding sequence is TGTGCCAGCAGCTTGGGACTGAACTACGAGCAGTACTTC.

The sample holds a few counts of this clonotype. The chain recombines TRBV12-3 or TRBV12-4 with TRBJ1-3; no definite D call. V shed 5 bases and J shed 0 bases, with 14 bases lying between them. CDR3 length: 16 amino acids. CDR3 DNA: TGTGCCAGCAGTATTAAAGGACGGTTCTCTGGAAACACCATATATTTT. Translating gives CASSIKGRFSGNTIYF.

This clonotype was seen a handful of times. The chain employs TRBV20-1 and TRBJ1-2; 7 nucleotides agree with TRBD1. J was trimmed by 4 bases and V by 0 bases; bases with no gene match: 14. The CDR3 is 17 amino acids. From germline, CDR1 is DFQATT and CDR2 SNEGSKA (reference sequence). The CDR3 DNA is TGCAGTGCTAGAGATTCGGGAGGGGGCAGTTTCGGCTATGGCTACACCTTC. It codes for CSARDSGGGSFGYGYTF.

This clonotype was seen repeatedly, ten times or more. This sequence joins TRBV7-2 and TRBJ2-5, with 14 bases that match TRBD2. V gave up 5 bases and J gave up 5 bases; unmatched junction bases: 4. Germline CDR1 SGHTA, CDR2 FQGNSA. The CDR3 contains 15 residues. CDR3 loop: CASSAGLAGDETQYF. In DNA form, the CDR3 reads TGTGCCAGCAGCGCGGGACTAGCGGGAGACGAGACCCAGTACTTC.

This clonotype was recorded at least ten times. The chain has TRBV7-6 and TRBJ2-3, with D maybe TRBD1 (6 bases). V lost 4 bases and J lost 3, with 8 bases in between. The CDR3 sequence is 13 residues long. Germline loops: CDR1 SGHVS, CDR2 FNYEAQ. CDR3 nucleotide sequence: TGTGCCAGCAGCTCCCAGGGGACAGATACGCAGTATTTT. Translation: CASSSQGTDTQYF. Together with reference TRBV7-6 and TRBJ2-3, the CDR3 gives the full variable domain: GAGVSQSPRYKVTKRGQDVALRCDPISGHVSLYWYRQALGQGPEFLTYFNYEAQQDKSGLPNDRFSAERPEGSISTLTIQRTEQRDSAMYRCASSSQGTDTQYFGPGTRLTVL.